These 20 T cell receptor beta chains share one sample of origin, sequenced in a study of shared clonotypes between healthy human individuals (dated by TCRdb to the early 2020s). Receptor libraries were prepared by the immunoSEQ multiplex PCR assay. The table was pulled from immuneACCESS by TCRdb, which kept in-frame rearrangements only. Such tables lose some clones; where checked, under half of the loss comes from unresolved V genes, and the rest has no known cause. The table for this sample lists approximately 980,000 clones; 76% of them were counted only once. The ten most abundant clones make up about 1.5% of the sample. Sequenced material: memory CD4+ T cells sorted from blood. The sample's cell subset or site label is to be understood as: CD45RA-negative fraction. These receptors were obtained from a man between 18 and 29 years old in good health.

The J gene is TRBJ2-1, the V gene TRBV7-9; D unresolved. The germline V gene encodes CDR1 SEHNR and CDR2 FQNEAQ (reference sequence). V was trimmed by 0 bases and J by 4 bases, leaving 13 bases between them. The CDR3 loop spans 16 amino acids. For the CDR3, the DNA is TGTGCCAGCAGCTTAGCGGAAGGGTCGAGGTACAATGAGCAGTTCTTC. Translated: CASSLAEGSRYNEQFF. Based on the CDR3 plus reference TRBV7-9 and TRBJ2-1, the full variable domain is DTGVSQNPRHKITKRGQNVTFRCDPISEHNRLYWYRQTLGQGPEFLTYFQNEAQLEKSRLLSDRFSAERPKGSFSTLEIQRTEQGDSAMYLCASSLAEGSRYNEQFFGPGTRLTVL.

The chain carries TRBV6-5 and TRBJ2-3, with D uncertain. V lost 0 bases and J lost 5, with 12 bases in between. Germline lookup yields CDR1 MNHEY and CDR2 SVGAGI. The CDR3 runs 15 residues. For the CDR3, the DNA is TGTGCCAGCAGTTACTCCCCCCAGGCGAAAGATACGCAGTATTTT. Its translation is CASSYSPQAKDTQYF.

This chain links TRBV19 with TRBJ2-2; no definite D call. The germline CDR1 and CDR2 sequences are LNHDA and SQIVND (reference sequence). The length of the CDR3 is 11 residues. V lost 10 bases, J lost 3 bases, and 6 bases lay in between. In nucleotides, the CDR3 is TGTGCCACAGCCGACACCGGGGAGCTGTTTTTT. The encoded protein is CATADTGELFF.

This clone was seen only a few times. Other nucleotide sequences in the sample specify the same CDR3. The chain recombines TRBV6-5 with TRBJ2-5; D unclear. The CDR3 has 13 residues. CDR1 and CDR2 (germline): MNHEY, SVGAGI. V gave up 3 bases and J gave up 2 bases, with 7 bases separating them. CDR3 nucleotides: TGTGCCAGCAGTTATCGCGGACAAGAGACCCAGTACTTC. Translating it yields CASSYRGQETQYF.

On this clone: Since a far larger clone is one base different, this is likely a read error. The genes are TRBV7-2 and TRBJ2-1; 9 bases are a match to TRBD2. CDR3 length: 15 residues. Germline V lookup: CDR1 SGHTA, CDR2 FQGNSA. The CDR3 here is CASSYGLASYNEQLF. In nucleotides, the CDR3 is TGTGCCAGCAGCTACGGACTAGCGAGCTACAATGAGCAGCTCTTC.

The chain combines TRBV2 with TRBJ1-1; 7 positions agree with TRBD1. Germline V lookup: CDR1 SNHLY, CDR2 FYNNEI. CDR3 length: 14 residues. The ends lost 7 bases at V and 5 bases at J; junction bases unmatched: 10. The CDR3 here is CASKEGGFETEAFF. CDR3 in DNA: TGTGCCAGCAAGGAAGGGGGCTTTGAAACTGAAGCTTTCTTT.

About this clone: A far larger clone is one base from this, pointing to a likely read error. In the same sample, other DNA sequences code for this CDR3. The chain links TRBV11-3 to TRBJ1-1; unclear D gene. Germline values: CDR1 SGHNT, CDR2 YENEEA. The ends were cut back, 1 base at V and 1 base at J, with 4 bases in the middle. The CDR3 totals 13 residues. The CDR3 bases are TGTGCCAGCAGCTTAGGTGGGAACACTGAAGCTTTCTTT. It yields the protein CASSLGGNTEAFF.

The rearrangement joins TRBV5-4 to TRBJ2-7; D might be TRBD2 (6 bases). The CDR3 is 15 amino acids. Trimming took off 0 bases at V and 6 bases at J, with 16 bases between the two ends. Germline assignment: CDR1 SGHNT and CDR2 YYREEE (reference sequence). The CDR3 bases are TGTGCCAGCAGCTTGGATGGGCGGGGAGTCCGCGAGCAGTACTTC. Translating gives CASSLDGRGVREQYF.

V usage is TRBV30 and J usage is TRBJ2-1; TRBD1 aligns across 7 bases. The CDR3 length is 12 residues. The germline V gene has CDR1 GTSNPN and CDR2 SVGIG (reference sequence). CDR3: CASGTVPNEQFF. CDR3 sequence (DNA): TGTGCGTCCGGGACAGTACCCAATGAGCAGTTCTTC.

A single count supports this clone. V usage is TRBV10-1 and J usage is TRBJ2-2, with D perhaps TRBD1 or TRBD2 (5 bases each). The germline CDR1 and CDR2 sequences are WNHNN and SYGVQD (reference sequence). The CDR3 is 14 residues long. V dropped 6 bases and J dropped 5 bases, with 13 bases sitting between them. The CDR3 DNA reads TGCGCCAGCAGGGGGGATGTAGGGACCGGGGAGCTGTTTTTT. Protein sequence: CASRGDVGTGELFF.

V gene TRBV6-6 combines with J gene TRBJ1-2; D gene unclear. This CDR3 comprises 13 residues. Germline CDR1 reads MNHNY; CDR2 reads SVGAGI (reference sequence). V was cut by 0 bases and J by 2 bases, with 4 bases left in between. The CDR3 reads CASSYSTNYGYTF. The CDR3 DNA reads TGTGCCAGCAGTTACTCGACAAACTATGGCTACACCTTC.

V is TRBV19 and J is TRBJ2-7; 9 nucleotides agree with TRBD2. The CDR3 length is 12 residues. Germline CDR1 is LNHDA and CDR2 is SQIVND (reference sequence). The V segment lost 5 bases and the J segment 9 bases; nucleotides outside the gene matches: 5. The CDR3 nucleotides are TGTGCCAGTAGTCCTATAGCGGGAGCGCAGTACTTC. Encoded protein: CASSPIAGAQYF.

The V and J genes are TRBV11-2 and TRBJ2-3; 8 nucleotides match TRBD2. Looked up from germline, CDR1 is SGHAT and CDR2 is FQNNGV. This CDR3 has 15 amino acids. Trimming at V came to 0 bases and at J to 8 bases, leaving 7 bases not matched to a gene. Here the CDR3 reads CASSLEAGLVVTQYF. The CDR3 DNA sequence: TGTGCCAGCAGCTTAGAAGCGGGACTAGTGGTTACGCAGTATTTT.

The rearrangement uses TRBV5-1 and TRBJ1-2; tentatively, D is TRBD1 (6 bases). The V end lost 4 bases, the J end lost 8 bases, and 15 bases lay between the germline ends. Germline lookup yields CDR1 SGHRS and CDR2 YFSETQ. The CDR3 extends over 13 amino acids. The DNA of the CDR3 is TGCGCCAGCAGCGCCTCAGGGGTGGGAGGCTACACCTTC. Translating gives CASSASGVGGYTF.

The sample holds a few counts of this clone. This chain links TRBV30 with TRBJ1-5, with D tentatively TRBD1 (5 bases). This CDR3 contains 13 residues. Germline loops: CDR1 GTSNPN, CDR2 SVGIG (reference sequence). Trimming removed 2 bases at V and 7 bases at J, with 12 bases between. CDR3 sequence reads: CAWSLQAVQPQHF. DNA of the CDR3: TGTGCCTGGAGTCTACAGGCAGTCCAGCCCCAGCATTTT.

This clone is a singleton in its sample. The chain uses TRBV7-6 and TRBJ2-5, with D perhaps matching TRBD1 or TRBD2 (6 bases each). This CDR3 has 16 residues. Trimming stripped 5 bases from V and 5 bases from J, with 21 bases between. Germline V gene sequence: CDR1 SGHVS, CDR2 FNYEAQ. In DNA, the CDR3 is TGTGCCAGCAGCACCCGGGGACAACCTGGAGGGGAGACCCAGTACTTC. This encodes CASSTRGQPGGETQYF.

This chain connects TRBV5-1 to TRBJ2-1, with TRBD2 identical over 9 bases. Trimming removed 2 bases from V and 6 bases from J; junction bases left unmatched: 9. The CDR3 loop spans 16 amino acids. The germline gives CDR1 SGHRS, CDR2 YFSETQ. The CDR3 sequence is CASSLLAGLGSNEQFF. For the CDR3, the DNA is TGCGCCAGCAGCTTACTAGCGGGCCTTGGCAGCAATGAGCAGTTCTTC.

V and J are TRBV19 and TRBJ1-2, with D uncertain. Germline V gene sequence: CDR1 LNHDA, CDR2 SQIVND (reference sequence). Between the trimmed V and J ends, which lost 3 bases and 1 base, there was a span of 12 bases. CDR3 length: 15 residues. CDR3 DNA sequence: TGTGCCAGTAGTATGAAGAGAAACTATAACTATGGCTACACCTTC. This sequence encodes CASSMKRNYNYGYTF.

This CDR3 reads CASSPGTSGGAQYF. The CDR3 DNA reads TGTGCCAGCAGCCCCGGGACTAGCGGGGGGGCCCAGTACTTC. The rearrangement joins TRBV11-3 to TRBJ2-5; 16 bases match TRBD2. This CDR3 is built from 14 residues. J lost 9 bases, V lost 5 bases, and 3 bases had no gene match. Germline lookup yields CDR1 SGHNT and CDR2 YENEEA.

The chain carries TRBV6-6 and TRBJ2-4, with D maybe TRBD2 (5 bases). V was cut by 0 bases and J by 0 bases, with 6 bases left in between. CDR3 size: 15 residues. Per germline, CDR1 MNHNY and CDR2 SVGAGI (reference sequence). CDR3 region: CASSYSRGAKNIQYF. The CDR3 DNA is TGTGCCAGCAGTTACTCCCGGGGAGCCAAAAACATTCAGTACTTC.